These 18 T cell receptor beta chains originate from one sample sequenced in a study. Using its own MiXCR run on the RT-PCR reads, TCRdb lists one record per CDR3 protein. This sample yields about 680,000 distinct CDR3 sequences, of which approximately 14% are seen a single time; about 3.6% belongs to the top ten. The sample was memory CD4+ T cells from blood. The receptor set was obtained from a female donor in good health, serving as a healthy control.

This clonotype has at least ten counts. The chain is built from TRBV5-6 and TRBJ2-7; D ambiguous. CDR1 SGHDT and CDR2 YYEEEE come from the germline V gene. The length of the CDR3 is 12 residues. V lost 6 bases to trimming and J lost 1 base, with 8 bases between them. The CDR3 region has the DNA TGTGCCAGCACGCGTTTTTCCTACGAGCAGTACTTC. Its translation is CASTRFSYEQYF.

This clonotype was found a few times. The chain links TRBV10-3 to TRBJ2-7; the D gene is possibly TRBD1 (5 bases). The CDR3 consists of 13 residues. Germline V gene data show CDR1 as ENHRY and CDR2 as SYGVKD. The ends were cut back, 8 bases at V and 5 bases at J, with 16 bases in the middle. As DNA, the CDR3 is TGTGCCATCGCTGGACAAACGTACAACGAGCAGTACTTC. Encoded protein: CAIAGQTYNEQYF.

The sample holds a few counts of this clonotype. The chain employs TRBV6-6 and TRBJ1-2, with D hard to call. This CDR3 has 14 amino acids. The V end was cut by 7 bases, the J end by 6 bases, with 18 bases between. Germline V lookup: CDR1 MNHNY, CDR2 SVGAGI (reference sequence). This CDR3 is CASISSEDLDGYTF. CDR3 DNA: TGTGCCAGCATCTCCTCGGAAGATTTGGATGGCTACACCTTC.

This chain uses TRBV7-9 with TRBJ1-4, with D hard to call. With 0 bases removed from V and 7 bases from J, the gap between germline ends came to 12 bases. Germline V gene sequence: CDR1 SEHNR, CDR2 FQNEAQ (reference sequence). This CDR3 spans 15 amino acids. The CDR3 loop is CASSLAGIHGEKLFF. DNA for the CDR3: TGTGCCAGCAGCTTAGCGGGCATACATGGTGAAAAACTGTTTTTT. The full variable domain, rest sourced from reference TRBV7-9 and TRBJ1-4, is DTGVSQNPRHKITKRGQNVTFRCDPISEHNRLYWYRQTLGQGPEFLTYFQNEAQLEKSRLLSDRFSAERPKGSFSTLEIQRTEQGDSAMYLCASSLAGIHGEKLFFGSGTQLSVL.

This clonotype has more than one count but fewer than ten. The CDR3 DNA is TGCAGTGCTAGAGATCCCAGGGGGGATGGTTACGAGCAGTACTTC. Residues: CSARDPRGDGYEQYF. This sequence joins TRBV20-1 and TRBJ2-7, with D perhaps TRBD1 (7 bases). The CDR3 length is 15 residues. V lost 0 bases, J lost 4 bases, and 16 bases lay in between. Per germline, CDR1 DFQATT and CDR2 SNEGSKA (reference sequence).

This sequence joins TRBV20-1 and TRBJ2-1; TRBD2 matches 9 bases. Germline V gene sequence: CDR1 DFQATT, CDR2 SNEGSKA (reference sequence). This CDR3 has 14 residues. The V segment lost 5 bases and the J segment 7 bases; nucleotides outside the gene matches: 9. The CDR3, as DNA: TGCAGTGCTTTAGCGGGAGCCCCGGGTAATGAGCAGTTCTTC. Translating gives CSALAGAPGNEQFF.

About this clonotype itself: A much larger clone lies one base from this, so it may be a read error. CDR3 bases: TGTGCCAACAGTCCCCACGACGGTAGCAGCAATCAGCCCCAGCATTTT. Protein sequence: CANSPHDGSSNQPQHF. The J gene is TRBJ1-5, the V gene TRBV12-3 or TRBV12-4; D unresolved. The CDR3 spans 16 residues.

The chain links TRBV7-2 to TRBJ1-1, with D unresolved. Trimming pared 4 bases from V and 4 bases from J, leaving 13 bases between. This CDR3 is 14 amino acids long. From germline, CDR1 is SGHTA and CDR2 FQGNSA. The CDR3 is CASSSQRGSTEAFF. The CDR3 DNA follows: TGTGCCAGCAGCTCTCAACGTGGGAGCACTGAAGCTTTCTTT.

This clonotype was recorded many times. The chain uses TRBV20-1 and TRBJ2-5; 14 bases map to TRBD2. The CDR3 has 15 amino acids. Trimming cost V 5 bases and J 2 bases; bases outside gene matches: 4. The V gene's germline CDR1 is DFQATT and CDR2 SNEGSKA (reference sequence). Here the CDR3 DNA reads TGCAGTGCTCCCCGACTAGCGGGGGGGCAAGAGACCCAGTACTTC. It is translated as CSAPRLAGGQETQYF.

The chain carries TRBV28 and TRBJ1-1, with 7 nucleotides matching TRBD1. Germline CDR1 MDHEN, CDR2 SYDVKM. The V segment lost 5 bases and the J segment 5 bases; nucleotides outside the gene matches: 8. The CDR3 contains 14 residues. In nucleotides, the CDR3 is TGTGCCAGCAGTCCCTCGAGGGGGCGAACTGAAGCTTTCTTT. The encoded protein is CASSPSRGRTEAFF.

This clonotype was observed at least ten times. V and J are TRBV7-2 and TRBJ2-7; D is perhaps TRBD2 (5 bases). Germline values: CDR1 SGHTA, CDR2 FQGNSA. The CDR3 contains 11 residues. V lost 3 bases and J 6 bases, leaving 6 bases between the germline ends. CDR3 nucleotides: TGTGCCAGCAGCTTCCGGGGCGAGCAGTACTTC. The encoded protein is CASSFRGEQYF.

Concerning this clonotype itself: This CDR3 is missing its conserved last phenylalanine or tryptophan, likely due to a read error. The rearrangement links TRBV24-1 to TRBJ2-5; the D gene could be TRBD1 or TRBD2 (6 bases each). Trimming removed 3 bases at V and 0 bases at J, with 13 bases between. The CDR3 length is 16 residues. Germline lookup yields CDR1 KGHDR and CDR2 SFDVKD. The CDR3 loop reads CATSDRTGAYQETQYL. The CDR3 DNA follows: TGTGCCACCAGTGATAGAACGGGGGCGTACCAAGAGACCCAGTACCTC.

The V and J genes are TRBV9 and TRBJ2-5, with D perhaps TRBD2 (6 bases). Germline CDR1 and CDR2: SGDLS and YYNGEE. Deletions cut 2 bases from V and 1 base from J, with 9 bases between. CDR3 length: 14 amino acids. The CDR3 spells CASSVRGSQETQYF. DNA of the CDR3: TGTGCCAGCAGCGTGCGGGGCAGCCAAGAGACCCAGTACTTC.

A few counts support this clonotype. V gene TRBV4-3 combines with J gene TRBJ1-5; no clear D gene. Germline values: CDR1 LGHNA, CDR2 YSLEER. The CDR3 spans 15 residues. Trimming took 0 bases from V and 4 from J, leaving 10 bases between them. The chain's CDR3 is CASSQDRAANQPQHF. In DNA form, the CDR3 reads TGCGCCAGCAGCCAAGATCGGGCAGCTAATCAGCCCCAGCATTTT.

At least ten counts were recorded for this clonotype. V gene TRBV4-3 combines with J gene TRBJ1-1; D might be TRBD1 (6 bases). Per the germline V gene, CDR1 is LGHNA and CDR2 is YSLEER. V was clipped by 4 bases and J by 1 base, with 10 bases between them. CDR3 size: 14 residues. The CDR3 DNA follows: TGCGCCAGCAGCCTGAGGACAGCGAACACTGAAGCTTTCTTT. It encodes CASSLRTANTEAFF.

The sample holds a few counts of this clonotype. This chain links TRBV6-6 with TRBJ2-1; tentatively, D is TRBD1 (5 bases). The CDR3 is 13 residues long. V lost 0 bases and J lost 7, with 7 bases in between. The germline V gene encodes CDR1 MNHNY and CDR2 SVGAGI (reference sequence). The CDR3, as DNA: TGTGCCAGCAGTTACTCGACAGAGAATGAGCAGTTCTTC. The encoded protein is CASSYSTENEQFF.

Only a few counts were recorded for this clonotype. This chain connects TRBV6-5 to TRBJ1-4, with D hard to call. Trimming removed 4 bases at V and 3 bases at J, with 6 bases between. The germline CDR1 and CDR2 sequences are MNHEY and SVGAGI. This CDR3 has 13 residues. The CDR3 protein is CASSSQANEKLFF. DNA of the CDR3: TGTGCCAGCAGTTCGCAGGCTAATGAAAAACTGTTTTTT.

The chain combines TRBV7-9 with TRBJ2-1, with D hard to call. Trimming took 4 bases from V and 9 from J, leaving 16 bases between them. There are 14 residues in the CDR3. Looked up from germline, CDR1 is SEHNR and CDR2 is FQNEAQ (reference sequence). The DNA for the CDR3 is TGTGCCAGCAGCTACGTACGGGCACCTAGTGAGCAGTTCTTC. Its protein product is CASSYVRAPSEQFF.